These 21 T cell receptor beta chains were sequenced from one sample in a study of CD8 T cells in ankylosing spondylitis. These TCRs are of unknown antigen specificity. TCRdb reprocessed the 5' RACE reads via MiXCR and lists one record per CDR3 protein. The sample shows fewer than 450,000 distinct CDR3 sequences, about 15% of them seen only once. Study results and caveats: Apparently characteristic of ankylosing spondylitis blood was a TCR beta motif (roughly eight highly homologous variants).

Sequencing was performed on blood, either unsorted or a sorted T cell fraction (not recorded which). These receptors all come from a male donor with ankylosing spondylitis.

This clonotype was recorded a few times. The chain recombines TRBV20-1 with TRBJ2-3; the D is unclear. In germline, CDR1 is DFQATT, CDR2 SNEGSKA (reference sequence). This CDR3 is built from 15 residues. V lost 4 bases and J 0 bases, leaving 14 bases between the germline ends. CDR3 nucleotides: TGCAGTGCTACCAACCCTATCATCAGCACAGATACGCAGTATTTT. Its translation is CSATNPIISTDTQYF.

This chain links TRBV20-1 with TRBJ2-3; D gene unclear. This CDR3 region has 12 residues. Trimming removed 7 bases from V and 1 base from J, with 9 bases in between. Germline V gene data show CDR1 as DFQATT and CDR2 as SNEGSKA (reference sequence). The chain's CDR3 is CSVYRGTDTQYF. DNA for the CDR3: TGCAGTGTGTATCGAGGCACAGATACGCAGTATTTT.

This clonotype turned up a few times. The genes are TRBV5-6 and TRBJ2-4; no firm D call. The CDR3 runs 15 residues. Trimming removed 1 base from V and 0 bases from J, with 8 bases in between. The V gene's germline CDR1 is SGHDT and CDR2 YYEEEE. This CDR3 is CASSLLTGAKNIQYF. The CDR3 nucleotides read TGTGCCAGCAGCTTGTTAACGGGAGCCAAAAACATTCAGTACTTC.

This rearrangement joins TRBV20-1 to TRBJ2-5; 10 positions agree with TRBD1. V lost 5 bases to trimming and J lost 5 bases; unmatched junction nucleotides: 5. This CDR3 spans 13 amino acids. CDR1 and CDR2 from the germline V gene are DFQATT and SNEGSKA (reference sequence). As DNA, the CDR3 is TGCAGTGCTTTAGACAGGGGGCGGGAGACCCAGTACTTC. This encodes CSALDRGRETQYF.

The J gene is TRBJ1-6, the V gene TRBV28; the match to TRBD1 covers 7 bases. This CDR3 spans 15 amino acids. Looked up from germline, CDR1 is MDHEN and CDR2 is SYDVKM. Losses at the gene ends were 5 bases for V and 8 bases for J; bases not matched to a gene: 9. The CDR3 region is CASSHTGTDHSPLHF. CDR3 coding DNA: TGTGCCAGCAGTCACACCGGGACAGACCATTCACCCCTCCACTTT.

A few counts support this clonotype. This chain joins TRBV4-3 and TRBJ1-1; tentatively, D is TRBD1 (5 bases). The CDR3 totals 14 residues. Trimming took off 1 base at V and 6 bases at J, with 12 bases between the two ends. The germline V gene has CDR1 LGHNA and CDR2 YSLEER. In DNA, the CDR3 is TGCGCCAGCAGCCAAGTCGGGACGGGGGCTGAAGCTTTCTTT. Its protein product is CASSQVGTGAEAFF.

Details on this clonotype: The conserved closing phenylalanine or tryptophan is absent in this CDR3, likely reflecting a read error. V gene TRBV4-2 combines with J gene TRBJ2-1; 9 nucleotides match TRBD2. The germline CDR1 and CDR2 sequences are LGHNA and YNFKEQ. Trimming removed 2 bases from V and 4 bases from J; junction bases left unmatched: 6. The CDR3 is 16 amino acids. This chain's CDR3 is CASSQIAGVSYNEQFL. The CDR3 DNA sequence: TGTGCCAGCAGCCAAATAGCGGGAGTCTCATACAATGAGCAGTTCCTC.

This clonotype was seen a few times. CDR3 coding DNA: TGCAGCGTTGGTGGGACGGGTGGGGCGCGTAATGAGCAGTTCTTC. It codes for CSVGGTGGARNEQFF. The chain uses TRBV29-1 and TRBJ2-1, with D tentatively TRBD1 or TRBD2 (5 bases each). The CDR3 is made up of 15 amino acids. V dropped 4 bases and J dropped 7 bases, with 20 bases sitting between them. CDR1 is SQVTM and CDR2 is ANQGSEA in the germline V gene.

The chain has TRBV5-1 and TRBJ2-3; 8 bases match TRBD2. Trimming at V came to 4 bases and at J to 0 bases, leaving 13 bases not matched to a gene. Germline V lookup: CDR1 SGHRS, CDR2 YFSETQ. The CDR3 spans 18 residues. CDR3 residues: CASSVGRASGYSTDTQYF. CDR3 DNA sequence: TGCGCCAGCAGCGTGGGGCGGGCTAGCGGGTATAGCACAGATACGCAGTATTTT.

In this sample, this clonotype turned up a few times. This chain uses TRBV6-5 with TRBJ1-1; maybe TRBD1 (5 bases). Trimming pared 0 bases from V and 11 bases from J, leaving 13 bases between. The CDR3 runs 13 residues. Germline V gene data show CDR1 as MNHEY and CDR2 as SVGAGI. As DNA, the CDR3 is TGTGCCAGCAGTTACTCGAATGGGGGGATGGCTTTCTTT. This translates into CASSYSNGGMAFF.

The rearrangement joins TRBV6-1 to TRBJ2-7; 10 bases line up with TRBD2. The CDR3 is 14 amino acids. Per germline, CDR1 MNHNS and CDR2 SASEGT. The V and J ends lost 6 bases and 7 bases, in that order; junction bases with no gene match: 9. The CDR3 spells CASRTSGGAGEQYF. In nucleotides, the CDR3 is TGTGCCAGCAGAACCAGCGGGGGGGCCGGGGAGCAGTACTTC.

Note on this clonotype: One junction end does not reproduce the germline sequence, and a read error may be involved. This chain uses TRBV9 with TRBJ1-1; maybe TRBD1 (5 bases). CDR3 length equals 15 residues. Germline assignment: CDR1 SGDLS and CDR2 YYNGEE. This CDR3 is CASSVGPGPGTEVFF. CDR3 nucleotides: TGTGCCAGCAGCGTAGGTCCAGGGCCAGGGACTGAAGTTTTCTTT.

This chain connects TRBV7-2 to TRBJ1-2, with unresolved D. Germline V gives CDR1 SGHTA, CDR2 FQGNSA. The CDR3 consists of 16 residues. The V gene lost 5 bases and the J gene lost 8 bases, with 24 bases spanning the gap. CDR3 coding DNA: TGTGCCAGCAGCCCCCCGGGCCGGGCTTCAATAGGAGGCTACACCTTC. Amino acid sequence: CASSPPGRASIGGYTF.

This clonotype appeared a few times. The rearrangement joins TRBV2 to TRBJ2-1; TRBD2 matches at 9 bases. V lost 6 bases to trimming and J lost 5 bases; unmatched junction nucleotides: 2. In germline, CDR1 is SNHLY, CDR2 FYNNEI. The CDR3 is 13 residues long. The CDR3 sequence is CASRVAGDNEQFF. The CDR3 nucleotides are TGTGCCAGCAGGGTAGCGGGGGACAATGAGCAGTTCTTC.

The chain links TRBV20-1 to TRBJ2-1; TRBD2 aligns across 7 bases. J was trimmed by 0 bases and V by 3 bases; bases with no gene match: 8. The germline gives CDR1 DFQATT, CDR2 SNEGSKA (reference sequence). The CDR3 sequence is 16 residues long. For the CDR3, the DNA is TGCAGTGCTAGCTCACCCGGGAGGTCCTCCTACAATGAGCAGTTCTTC. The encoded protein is CSASSPGRSSYNEQFF.

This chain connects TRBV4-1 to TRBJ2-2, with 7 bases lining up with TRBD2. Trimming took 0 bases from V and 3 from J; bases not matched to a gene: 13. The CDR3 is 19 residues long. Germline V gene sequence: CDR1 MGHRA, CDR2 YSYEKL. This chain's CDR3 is CASSQDWGRVRRDTGELFF. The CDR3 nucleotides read TGCGCCAGCAGCCAAGACTGGGGGAGGGTGCGCAGGGACACCGGGGAGCTGTTTTTT.

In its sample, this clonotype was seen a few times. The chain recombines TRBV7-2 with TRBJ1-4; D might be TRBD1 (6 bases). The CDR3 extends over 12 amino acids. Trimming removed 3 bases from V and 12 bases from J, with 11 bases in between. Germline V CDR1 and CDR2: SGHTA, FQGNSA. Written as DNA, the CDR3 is TGTGCCAGCAGCTTGGGGGAGGGGGAACTGTTTTTT. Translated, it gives CASSLGEGELFF.

The CDR3 DNA follows: TGTGCCAGCAGGCCTCAGGGGACGGGCGAAGCTTTCTTT. The encoded protein is CASRPQGTGEAFF. The chain is built from TRBV9 and TRBJ1-1; D possibly corresponds to TRBD1 (6 bases). The CDR3 spans 13 residues. Germline V CDR1 and CDR2: SGDLS, YYNGEE. V lost 5 bases, J lost 8 bases, and 16 bases lay in between.

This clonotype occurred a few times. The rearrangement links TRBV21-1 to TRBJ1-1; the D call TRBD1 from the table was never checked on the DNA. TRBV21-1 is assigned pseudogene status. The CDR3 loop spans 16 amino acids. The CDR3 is CASSRLLGQTNTEAFF. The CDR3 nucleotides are TGTGCCAGCAGCAGGCTTCTGGGACAGACCAACACTGAAGCTTTCTTT.

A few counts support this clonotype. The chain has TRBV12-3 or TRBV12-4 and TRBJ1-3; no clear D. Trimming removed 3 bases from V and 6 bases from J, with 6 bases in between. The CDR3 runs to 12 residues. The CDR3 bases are TGTGCCAGCAGTTTCTCTCTAAACACCATATATTTT. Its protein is CASSFSLNTIYF.

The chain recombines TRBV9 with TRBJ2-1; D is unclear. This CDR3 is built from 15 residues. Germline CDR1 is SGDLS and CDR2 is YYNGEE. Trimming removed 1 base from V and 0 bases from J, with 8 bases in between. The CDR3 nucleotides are TGTGCCAGCAGCGTAACTACCAGCTCCTACAATGAGCAGTTCTTC. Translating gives CASSVTTSSYNEQFF.